This TCR beta chain derives from a study of OX40 agonist ivuxolimab in advanced cancers. Repertoires were generated with immunoSEQ multiplex PCR, while TCRdb's copy carries only in-frame clones and drops some. The table includes tens of thousands of clones, about three quarters detected once. Blood sampling was done at baseline, cycle 4 day 1, and cycle 7 day 1. The germline gives CDR1 KGHSH, CDR2 LQKENI. The CDR3 has 15 residues. Trimming removed 6 bases from V and 8 bases from J; junction bases left unmatched: 12. On this clone: Its antigen is undetermined.

Study outcomes and limitations: Among expanded peripheral T cells, antigen specificity went undetermined. Clonal expansion was seen in CD4+ and CD8+ blood T cells by week 6 at 0.1 to 3.0 mg/kg. Expanded clones were, on average, more numerous in CD8+ T cells than in CD4+.

The chain is built from TRBV18 and TRBJ1-4; 7 bases agree with TRBD1. This TCR was sampled from an adult with an advanced solid tumor such as melanoma, head and neck, liver or kidney cancer. The sequenced sample was CD4+ or CD8+ T cells sorted from blood, obtained in a trial of the OX40 agonist ivuxolimab. The DNA of the CDR3 is TGTGCCAGCTCCCCGGACAGGCGGCAAGAAGAAAAACTGTTTTTT. It translates to CASSPDRRQEEKLFF.